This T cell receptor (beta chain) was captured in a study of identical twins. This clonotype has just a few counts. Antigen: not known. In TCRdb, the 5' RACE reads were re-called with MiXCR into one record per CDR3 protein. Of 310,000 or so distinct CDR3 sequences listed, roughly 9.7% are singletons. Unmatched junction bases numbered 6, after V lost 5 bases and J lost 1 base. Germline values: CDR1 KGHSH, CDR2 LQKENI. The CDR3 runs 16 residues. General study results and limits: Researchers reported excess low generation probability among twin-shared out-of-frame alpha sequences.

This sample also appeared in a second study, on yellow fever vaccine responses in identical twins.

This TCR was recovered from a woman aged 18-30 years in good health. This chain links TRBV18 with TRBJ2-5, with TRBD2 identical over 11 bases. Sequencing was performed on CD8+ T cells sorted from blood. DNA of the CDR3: TGTGCCAGCTCATCCCAGGGGACTAGCGGCCAAGAGACCCAGTACTTC. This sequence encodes CASSSQGTSGQETQYF.